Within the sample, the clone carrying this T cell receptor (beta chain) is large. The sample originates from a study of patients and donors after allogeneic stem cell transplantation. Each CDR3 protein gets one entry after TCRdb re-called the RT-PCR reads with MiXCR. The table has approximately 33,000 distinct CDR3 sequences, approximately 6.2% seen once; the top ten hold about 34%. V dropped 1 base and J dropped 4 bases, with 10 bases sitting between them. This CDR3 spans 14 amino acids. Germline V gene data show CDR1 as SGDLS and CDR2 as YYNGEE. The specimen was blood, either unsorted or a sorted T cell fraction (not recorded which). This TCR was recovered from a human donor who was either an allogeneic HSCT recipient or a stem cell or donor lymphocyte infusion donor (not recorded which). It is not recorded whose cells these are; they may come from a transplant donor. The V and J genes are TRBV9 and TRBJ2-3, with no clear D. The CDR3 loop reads CASSVHSGPDTQYF. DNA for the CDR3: TGTGCCAGCAGCGTACATTCGGGTCCAGATACGCAGTATTTT. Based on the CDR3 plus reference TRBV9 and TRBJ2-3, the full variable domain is DSGVTQTPKHLITATGQRVTLRCSPRSGDLSVYWYQQSLDQGLQFLIQYYNGEERAKGNILERFSAQQFPDLHSELNLSSLELGDSALYFCASSVHSGPDTQYFGPGTRLTVL.